This T cell receptor (beta chain) was sequenced in a study of T cell changes during pregnancy in multiple sclerosis. TCRdb keeps only in-frame clones here, not all; method: immunoSEQ multiplex PCR. The repertoire holds about 70,000 clones, with around 90% as singletons. From germline, CDR1 is MGHRA and CDR2 YSYEKL. Trimming removed 1 base from V and 3 bases from J, with 13 bases in between. This CDR3 has 16 amino acids. This TCR was sampled from a female donor in good health, enrolled as a control in a pregnancy study. This chain uses TRBV4-1 with TRBJ1-5; weak D call: TRBD1 (6 bases). Sequenced here: peripheral blood, sampled in the second trimester of pregnancy. The CDR3 sequence: CASSQGQGMNNQPQHF. The CDR3 nucleotides are TGCGCCAGCAGCCAAGGGCAGGGGATGAACAATCAGCCCCAGCATTTT.